The following is a T cell receptor beta chain sequence with its context. The data were obtained in a study of blood T cell repertoires in COVID-19. About the study: COVID-19 samples, acute and convalescent, were from the United States, Italy and Spain. Sample material is recorded as cDNA or gDNA derived from T cells, B-cell-depleted T cells, or PBMCs.

As processed by the authors: From reference gene primer amplification, estimates of nucleated cell counts were derived. The protocol was immunoSEQ multiplex PCR, while the TCRdb copy is restricted to in-frame clones and leaves out a portion. V, J and clone size were drawn from that table, and D and trimming were deduced from the DNA. Of 250,000 or so clones detected, over 75% appear once; the ten largest clones hold around 0.8%. Deletions cut 3 bases from V and 3 bases from J, with 12 bases between. CDR1 is LGHDT, CDR2 YNNKEL, per germline (reference sequence). The CDR3 contains 15 residues. This receptor was obtained from a woman in her twenties or thirties with acute or convalescent COVID-19. The specimen was peripheral blood. V and J are TRBV3-1 (or the pseudogene TRBV3-2) and TRBJ2-1; no clear D gene. This CDR3 is CASSQMGNLYNEQFF. CDR3 bases: TGTGCCAGCAGCCAGATGGGCAACCTCTACAATGAGCAGTTCTTC.